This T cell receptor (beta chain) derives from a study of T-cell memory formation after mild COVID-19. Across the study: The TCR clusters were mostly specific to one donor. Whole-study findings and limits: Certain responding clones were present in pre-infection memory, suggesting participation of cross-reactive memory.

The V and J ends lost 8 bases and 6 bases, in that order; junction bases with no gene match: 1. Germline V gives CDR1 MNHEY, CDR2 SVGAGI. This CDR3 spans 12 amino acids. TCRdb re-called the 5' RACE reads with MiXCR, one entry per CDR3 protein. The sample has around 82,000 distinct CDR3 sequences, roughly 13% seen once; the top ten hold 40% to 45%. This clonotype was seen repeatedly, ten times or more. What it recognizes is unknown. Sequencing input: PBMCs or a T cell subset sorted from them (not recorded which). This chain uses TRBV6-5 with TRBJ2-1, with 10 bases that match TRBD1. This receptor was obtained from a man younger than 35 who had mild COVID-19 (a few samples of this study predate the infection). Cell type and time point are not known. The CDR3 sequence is CASGDRGNEQFF. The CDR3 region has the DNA TGTGCCAGCGGGGACAGGGGCAATGAGCAGTTCTTC.